What follows are 3 T cell receptor beta chains derived from one specimen sequenced in a study of CD8 T cells in Susac syndrome. RNA totalling roughly 0.45 to 1 ug underwent reverse transcription with random hexamers. TCRdb itself ran the immunoSEQ multiplex PCR reads through MiXCR, one entry per CDR3 protein. This sample carries about 160,000 distinct CDR3 sequences, approximately 92% of them seen once, and the ten largest clones take just over 0.13%. The sequenced sample was CD4+ T cells from PBMCs. These receptors all come from a human donor in good health.

This clonotype was observed a single time. The chain couples TRBV7-9 to TRBJ2-5, with 10 bases aligning to TRBD1. This CDR3 has 15 residues. J lost 5 bases, V lost 5 bases, and 8 bases had no gene match. Germline V gene sequence: CDR1 SEHNR, CDR2 FQNEAQ (reference sequence). The CDR3 DNA reads TGTGCCAGCAGCGTAGGACAGGGGGGACGGGAGACCCAGTACTTC. Its translation: CASSVGQGGRETQYF.

The V and J genes are TRBV9 and TRBJ2-3; 11 bases fit TRBD2. This CDR3 is built from 19 residues. The germline gives CDR1 SGDLS, CDR2 YYNGEE. The V gene end was trimmed by 3 bases and the J gene end by 5 bases; junction bases not matched to a gene: 17. The CDR3 loop is CASSALPMLAGGRGDTQYF. The CDR3 DNA reads TGTGCCAGCAGCGCCCTGCCAATGCTAGCGGGGGGCCGCGGAGATACGCAGTATTTT.

The rearrangement uses TRBV19 and TRBJ2-3; 11 bases match TRBD2. Trimming took 5 bases from V and 2 from J; bases not matched to a gene: 3. Germline V lookup: CDR1 LNHDA, CDR2 SQIVND (reference sequence). The CDR3 loop spans 15 amino acids. The CDR3 region has the DNA TGTGCCAGTAGTTCGGGACTAGCGGTCACAGATACGCAGTATTTT. This gives the protein CASSSGLAVTDTQYF.